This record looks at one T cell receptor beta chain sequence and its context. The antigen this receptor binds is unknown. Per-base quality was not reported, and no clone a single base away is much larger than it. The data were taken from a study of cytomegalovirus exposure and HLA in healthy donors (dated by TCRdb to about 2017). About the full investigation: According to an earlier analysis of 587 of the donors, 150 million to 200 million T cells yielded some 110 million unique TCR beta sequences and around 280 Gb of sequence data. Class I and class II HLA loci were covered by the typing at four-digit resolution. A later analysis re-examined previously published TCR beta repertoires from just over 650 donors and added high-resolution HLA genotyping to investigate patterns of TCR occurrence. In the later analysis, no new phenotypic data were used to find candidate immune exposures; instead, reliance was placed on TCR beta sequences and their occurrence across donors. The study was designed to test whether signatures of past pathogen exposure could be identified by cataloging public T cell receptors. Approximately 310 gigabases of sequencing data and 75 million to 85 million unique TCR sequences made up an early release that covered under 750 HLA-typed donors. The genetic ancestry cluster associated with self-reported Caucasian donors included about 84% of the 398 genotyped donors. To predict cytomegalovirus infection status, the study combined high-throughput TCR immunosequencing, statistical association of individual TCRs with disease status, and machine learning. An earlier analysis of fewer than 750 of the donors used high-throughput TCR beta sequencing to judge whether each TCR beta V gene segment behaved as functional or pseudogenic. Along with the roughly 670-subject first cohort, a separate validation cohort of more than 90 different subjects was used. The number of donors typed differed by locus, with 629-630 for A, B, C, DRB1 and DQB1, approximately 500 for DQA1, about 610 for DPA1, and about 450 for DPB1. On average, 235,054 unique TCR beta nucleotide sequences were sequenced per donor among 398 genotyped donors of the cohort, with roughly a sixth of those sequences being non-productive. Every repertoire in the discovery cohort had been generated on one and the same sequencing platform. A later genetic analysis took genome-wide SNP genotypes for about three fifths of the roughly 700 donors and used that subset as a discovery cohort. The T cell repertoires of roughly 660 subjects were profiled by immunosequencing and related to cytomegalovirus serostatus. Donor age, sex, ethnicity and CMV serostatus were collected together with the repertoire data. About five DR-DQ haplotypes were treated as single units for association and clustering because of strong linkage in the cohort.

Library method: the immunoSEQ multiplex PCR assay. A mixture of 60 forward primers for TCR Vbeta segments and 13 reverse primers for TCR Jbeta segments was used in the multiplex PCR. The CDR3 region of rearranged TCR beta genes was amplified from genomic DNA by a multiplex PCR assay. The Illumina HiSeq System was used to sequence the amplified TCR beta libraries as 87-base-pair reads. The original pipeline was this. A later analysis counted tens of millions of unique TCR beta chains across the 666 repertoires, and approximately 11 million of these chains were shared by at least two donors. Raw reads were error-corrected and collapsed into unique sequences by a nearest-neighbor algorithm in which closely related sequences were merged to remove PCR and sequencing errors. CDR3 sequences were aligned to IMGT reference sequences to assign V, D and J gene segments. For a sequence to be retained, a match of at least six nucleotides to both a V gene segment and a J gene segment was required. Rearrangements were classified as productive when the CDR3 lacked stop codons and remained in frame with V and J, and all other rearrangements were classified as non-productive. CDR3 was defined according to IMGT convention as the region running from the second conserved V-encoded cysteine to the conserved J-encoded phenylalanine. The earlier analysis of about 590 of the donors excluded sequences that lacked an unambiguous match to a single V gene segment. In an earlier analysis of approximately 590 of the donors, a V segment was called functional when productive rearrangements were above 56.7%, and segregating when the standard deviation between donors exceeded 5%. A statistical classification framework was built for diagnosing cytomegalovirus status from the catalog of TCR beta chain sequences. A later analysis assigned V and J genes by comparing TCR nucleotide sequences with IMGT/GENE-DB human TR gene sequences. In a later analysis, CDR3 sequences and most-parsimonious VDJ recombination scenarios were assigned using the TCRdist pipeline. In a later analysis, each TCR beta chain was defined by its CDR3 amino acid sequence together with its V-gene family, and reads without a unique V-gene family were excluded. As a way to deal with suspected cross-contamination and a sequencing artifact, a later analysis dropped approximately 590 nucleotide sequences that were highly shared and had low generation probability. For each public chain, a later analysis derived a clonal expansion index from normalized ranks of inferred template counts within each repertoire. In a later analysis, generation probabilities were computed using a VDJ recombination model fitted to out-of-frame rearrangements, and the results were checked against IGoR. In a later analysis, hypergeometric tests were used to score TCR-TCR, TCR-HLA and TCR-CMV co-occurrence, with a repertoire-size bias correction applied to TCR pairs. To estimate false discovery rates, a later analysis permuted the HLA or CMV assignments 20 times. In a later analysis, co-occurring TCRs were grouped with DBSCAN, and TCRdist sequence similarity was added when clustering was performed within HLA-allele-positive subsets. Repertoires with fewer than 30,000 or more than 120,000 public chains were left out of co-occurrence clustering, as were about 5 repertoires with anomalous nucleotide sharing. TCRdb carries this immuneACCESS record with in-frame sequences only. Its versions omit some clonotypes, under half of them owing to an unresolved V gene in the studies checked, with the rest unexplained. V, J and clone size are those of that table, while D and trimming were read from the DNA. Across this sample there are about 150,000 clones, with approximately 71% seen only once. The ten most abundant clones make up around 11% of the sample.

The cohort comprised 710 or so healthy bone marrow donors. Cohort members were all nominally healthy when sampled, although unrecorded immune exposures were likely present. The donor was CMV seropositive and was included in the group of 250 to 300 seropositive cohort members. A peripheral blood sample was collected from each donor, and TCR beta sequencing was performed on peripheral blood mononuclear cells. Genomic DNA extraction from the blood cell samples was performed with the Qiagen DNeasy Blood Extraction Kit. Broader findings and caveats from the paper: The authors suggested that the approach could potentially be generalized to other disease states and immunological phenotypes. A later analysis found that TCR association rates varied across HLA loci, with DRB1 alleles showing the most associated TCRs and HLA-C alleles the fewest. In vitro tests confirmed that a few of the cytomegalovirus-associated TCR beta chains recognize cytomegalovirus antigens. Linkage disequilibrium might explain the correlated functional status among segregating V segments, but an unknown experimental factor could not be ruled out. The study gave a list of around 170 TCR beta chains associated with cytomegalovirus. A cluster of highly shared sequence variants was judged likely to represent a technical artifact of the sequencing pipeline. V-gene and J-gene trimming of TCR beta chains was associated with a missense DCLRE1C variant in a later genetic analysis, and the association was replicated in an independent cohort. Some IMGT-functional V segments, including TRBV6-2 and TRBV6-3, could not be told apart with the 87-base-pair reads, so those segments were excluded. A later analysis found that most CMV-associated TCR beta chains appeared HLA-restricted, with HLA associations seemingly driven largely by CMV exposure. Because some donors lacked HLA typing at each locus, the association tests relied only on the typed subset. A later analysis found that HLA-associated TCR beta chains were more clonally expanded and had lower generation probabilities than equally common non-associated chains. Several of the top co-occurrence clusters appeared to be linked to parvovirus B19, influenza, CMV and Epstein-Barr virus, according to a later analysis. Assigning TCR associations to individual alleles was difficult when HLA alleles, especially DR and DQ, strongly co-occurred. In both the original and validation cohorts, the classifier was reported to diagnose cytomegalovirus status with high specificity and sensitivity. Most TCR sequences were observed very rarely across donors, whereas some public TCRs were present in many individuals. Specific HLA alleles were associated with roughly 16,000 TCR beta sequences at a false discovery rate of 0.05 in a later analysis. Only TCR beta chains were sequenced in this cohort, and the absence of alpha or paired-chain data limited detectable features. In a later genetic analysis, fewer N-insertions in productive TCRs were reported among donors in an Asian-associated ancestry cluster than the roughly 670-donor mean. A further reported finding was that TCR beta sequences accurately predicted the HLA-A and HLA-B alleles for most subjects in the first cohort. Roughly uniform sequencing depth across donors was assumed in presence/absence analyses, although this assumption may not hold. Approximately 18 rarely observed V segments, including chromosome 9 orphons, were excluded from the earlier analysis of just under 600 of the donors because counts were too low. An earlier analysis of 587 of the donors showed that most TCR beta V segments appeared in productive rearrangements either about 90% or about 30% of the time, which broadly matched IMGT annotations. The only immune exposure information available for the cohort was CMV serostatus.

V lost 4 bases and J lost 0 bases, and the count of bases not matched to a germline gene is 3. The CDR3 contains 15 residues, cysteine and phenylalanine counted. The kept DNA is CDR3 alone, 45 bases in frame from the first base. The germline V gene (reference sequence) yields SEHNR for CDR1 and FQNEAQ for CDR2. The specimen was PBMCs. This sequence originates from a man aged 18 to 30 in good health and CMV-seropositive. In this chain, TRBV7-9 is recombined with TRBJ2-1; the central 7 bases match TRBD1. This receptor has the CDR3 CASSYRDSSYNEQFF. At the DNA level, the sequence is TGTGCCAGCAGCTACCGGGACAGCTCCTACAATGAGCAGTTCTTC.